The 14 T cell receptor beta chains below were found in one sample sequenced in a study of blood T cells in healthy people across ages. A sample-barcoded 5' primer and a J-beta primer mix were used in a second PCR of roughly 7 to 12 cycles. Using its own MiXCR run on the 5' RACE reads, TCRdb lists one record per CDR3 protein. Here the sample spans approximately 1.5 million distinct CDR3 sequences, approximately 42% being singletons. Input material: blood. The receptors were sampled from a woman between 18 and 29 years old in good health.

This clonotype has more than one count but fewer than ten. The rearrangement uses TRBV6-2 or TRBV6-3 and TRBJ2-3, with no clear D. CDR1 MNHEY and CDR2 SVGEGT come from the germline V gene. The CDR3 has 12 residues. With 6 bases removed from V and 7 bases from J, the gap between germline ends came to 11 bases. CDR3 DNA sequence: TGTGCCAGCAGGTACCCCGGCCATACGCAGTATTTT. It translates to CASRYPGHTQYF.

The chain joins TRBV10-3 to TRBJ2-7, with TRBD2 identical over 7 bases. The CDR3 is made up of 15 amino acids. Germline V lookup: CDR1 ENHRY, CDR2 SYGVKD. Germline trimming cut 6 bases from V and 7 bases from J; bases unmatched to any gene: 15. Written as DNA, the CDR3 is TGTGCCATCAGAGACGCAGCGGGACTCTACTTGGAGCAGTACTTC. Its protein product is CAIRDAAGLYLEQYF.

The V call is TRBV7-3, the J call TRBJ2-1; 9 bases are a match to TRBD2. The germline V gene has CDR1 SGHTA and CDR2 FQGTGA. J lost 4 bases, V lost 4 bases, and 5 bases had no gene match. CDR3 length: 15 amino acids. The CDR3 here is CASSSGSGGYNEQFF. The DNA of the CDR3 is TGTGCCAGCAGCTCGGGTAGCGGGGGATACAATGAGCAGTTCTTC.

This clonotype came up a few times. The rearrangement uses TRBV20-1 and TRBJ1-1, with D possibly TRBD1 on 6 matching bases. CDR1 DFQATT and CDR2 SNEGSKA come from the germline V gene (reference sequence). Trimming took off 6 bases at V and 4 bases at J, with 18 bases between the two ends. The CDR3 is 14 residues long. CDR3 nucleotides: TGCAGTGCCCCCGACAGGATATTTTTCACTGAAGCTTTCTTT. It specifies CSAPDRIFFTEAFF.

This clonotype appeared a few times. The DNA for the CDR3 is TGCGCCAGCAGCCAGGCGGCGGCAGATACGCAGTATTTT. Translated, it gives CASSQAAADTQYF. This chain uses TRBV4-3 with TRBJ2-3; D gene uncertain. The V gene's germline CDR1 is LGHNA and CDR2 YSLEER. Trimming shortened V by 3 bases and J by 4 bases, and 8 bases separated the two germline ends. This CDR3 is built from 13 residues.

This clonotype was seen at least ten times. The chain recombines TRBV27 with TRBJ1-2; perhaps TRBD1 as D (6 bases). Germline V gives CDR1 MNHEY, CDR2 SMNVEV (reference sequence). V lost 5 bases to trimming and J lost 4 bases, with 11 bases between them. The CDR3 loop spans 13 amino acids. In DNA, the CDR3 is TGTGCCAGCAGTCCCAGGACAGCCTATGGCTACACCTTC. It is translated as CASSPRTAYGYTF.

The chain combines TRBV5-4 with TRBJ2-7; weak D call: TRBD1 (6 bases). V was clipped by 0 bases and J by 2 bases, with 9 bases between them. Looked up from germline, CDR1 is SGHNT and CDR2 is YYREEE (reference sequence). The length of the CDR3 is 14 residues. CDR3 loop: CASSLEQGPYEQYF. The CDR3 DNA is TGTGCCAGCAGCTTGGAACAGGGACCCTACGAGCAGTACTTC. Using reference TRBV5-4 and TRBJ2-7 for the parts outside the CDR3, the full variable domain is ETGVTQSPTHLIKTRGQQVTLRCSSQSGHNTVSWYQQALGQGPQFIFQYYREEENGRGNFPPRFSGLQFPNYSSELNVNALELDDSALYLCASSLEQGPYEQYFGPGTRLTVT.

This clonotype was detected ten times or more. The J gene is TRBJ2-1, the V gene TRBV6-2 or TRBV6-3, with D maybe TRBD2 (7 bases). Germline V gives CDR1 MNHEY, CDR2 SVGEGT. The CDR3 sequence is 18 residues long. V gave up 7 bases and J gave up 9 bases, with 31 bases separating them. CDR3 nucleotide sequence: TGTGCCAGCAAGGGGGTTTGGAGCGGGGTGGATGGAAGCGGTGAGCAGTTCTTC. Its protein product is CASKGVWSGVDGSGEQFF.

The chain is built from TRBV4-1 and TRBJ1-1; TRBD1 might be the D (5 bases). The germline CDR1 and CDR2 sequences are MGHRA and YSYEKL. The CDR3 totals 15 residues. V was clipped by 1 base and J by 2 bases, with 11 bases between them. The CDR3 coding sequence is TGCGCCAGCAGCCAAGTCAGAGGGACCAACACTGAAGCTTTCTTT. Translation: CASSQVRGTNTEAFF.

This clonotype was observed a handful of times. The chain employs TRBV6-1 and TRBJ2-3; D is possibly TRBD2 (5 bases). V lost 7 bases and J lost 3, with 17 bases in between. Germline values: CDR1 MNHNS, CDR2 SASEGT. CDR3 length: 15 residues. This chain's CDR3 is CASNDRRGETDTQYF. The CDR3 nucleotides are TGTGCCAGCAACGACCGTCGGGGTGAGACAGATACGCAGTATTTT.

The CDR3: CASNNPGLAASEQFF. The CDR3 DNA follows: TGTGCCAGCAATAACCCGGGACTAGCGGCATCCGAGCAGTTCTTC. The rearrangement uses TRBV12-3 or TRBV12-4 and TRBJ2-1; TRBD2 agrees at 11 bases. V dropped 7 bases and J dropped 10; count of bases not matched to a gene: 12. This CDR3 comprises 15 residues.

The rearrangement joins TRBV28 to TRBJ2-4; possibly TRBD1 for D (8 bases). The end of the DNA aligns better with TRBJ2-7, so the J call may be wrong. The CDR3 contains 12 residues. The germline gives CDR1 MDHEN, CDR2 SYDVKM. The CDR3 nucleotides are TGTGAACTTACAGGGGGGGAAAACGAGCAGTACTTC. This translates into CELTGGENEQYF.

The chain links TRBV3-1 to TRBJ2-7; a possible D gene is TRBD1 (6 bases). V was pared by 4 bases and J by 4 bases, with 20 bases between. This CDR3 region has 16 residues. Germline CDR1 is LGHDT and CDR2 is YNNKEL (reference sequence). The CDR3 DNA reads TGTGCCAGCAGCCGGAACACCGGGACAAACGTTTACGAGCAGTACTTC. This gives the protein CASSRNTGTNVYEQYF.

This rearrangement joins TRBV4-3 to TRBJ1-2; the D is unclear. The CDR3 covers 14 residues. CDR1 is LGHNA and CDR2 is YSLEER in the germline V gene. V lost 0 bases and J 3 bases, leaving 8 bases between the germline ends. The CDR3 region has the DNA TGCGCCAGCAGCCAAGATCCAGAATACTATGGCTACACCTTC. It yields the protein CASSQDPEYYGYTF.